This T cell receptor (beta chain) came from a study of cytomegalovirus exposure and HLA in healthy donors. With 60 Vbeta and 13 Jbeta primers, the PCR was carried out. Data came from immunoSEQ multiplex PCR; TCRdb stores just in-frame clones and leaves some out. This sample has about 180,000 clones, with 77% found just once. Worth noting for this clone: Its target is not known.

The donors comprised healthy bone marrow donors. Study-wide findings and caveats: Roughly uniform depth of sequencing across donors was assumed in presence/absence analyses.

The CDR3 covers 15 residues. Germline assignment: CDR1 SGHAT and CDR2 FQDESV (reference sequence). Trimming at V came to 5 bases and at J to 4 bases, leaving 10 bases not matched to a gene. The V and J genes are TRBV11-1 and TRBJ1-2, with 7 bases fitting TRBD1. The TCR sequence derives from a man younger than 35 in good health and CMV-seronegative. Sequencing was performed on PBMCs. DNA of the CDR3: TGTGCCAGCAGCCCCCGGGGACAGCAATTCTATGGCTACACCTTC. Protein sequence: CASSPRGQQFYGYTF.